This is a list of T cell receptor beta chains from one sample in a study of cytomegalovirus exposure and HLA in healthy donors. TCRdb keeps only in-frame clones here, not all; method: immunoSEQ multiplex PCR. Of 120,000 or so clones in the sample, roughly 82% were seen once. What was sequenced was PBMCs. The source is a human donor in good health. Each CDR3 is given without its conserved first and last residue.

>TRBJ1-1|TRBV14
ASSQGGSTF
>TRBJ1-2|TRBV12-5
ASGYPPNQYGYT
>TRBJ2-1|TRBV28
ASSSNWSGRENNEQF
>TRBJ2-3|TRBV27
ASSSPDWRGGPDTQY
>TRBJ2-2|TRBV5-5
ASSYRTGPTNTGELF
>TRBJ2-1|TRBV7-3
ASSLGLAPCNEQF
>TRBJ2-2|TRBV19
ASSTPGGTGELF
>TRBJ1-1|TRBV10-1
ASSDSRPGVATEAF
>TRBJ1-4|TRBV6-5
ASAQSEKLF
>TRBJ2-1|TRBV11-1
ASSLGGRGSYNEQF
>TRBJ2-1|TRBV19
ASSLNRDFSYNEQF
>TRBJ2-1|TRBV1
TTEPLAGEALGYNEQF
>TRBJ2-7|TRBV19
ASTLTGNSYEQY
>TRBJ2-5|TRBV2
ASSVVTWGVGLGSETQY
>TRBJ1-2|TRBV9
ASSVDRGGLYRYT
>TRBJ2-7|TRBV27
ASSLSLAGDKQY
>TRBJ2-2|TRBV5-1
ASSLWEATGELF